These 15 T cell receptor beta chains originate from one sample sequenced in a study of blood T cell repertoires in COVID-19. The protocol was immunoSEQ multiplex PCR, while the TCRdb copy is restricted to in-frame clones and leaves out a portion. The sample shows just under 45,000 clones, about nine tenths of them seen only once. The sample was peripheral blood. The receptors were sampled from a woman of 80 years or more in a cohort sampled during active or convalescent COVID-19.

CDR3 bases: TGTGCCAGCAGCTTAGGGGGGGGCTATGGCTACACCTTC. It encodes CASSLGGGYGYTF. This sequence joins TRBV7-2 and TRBJ1-2; possible D gene TRBD1, 5 bases. The V end was cut by 1 base, the J end by 4 bases, with 7 bases between. Looked up from germline, CDR1 is SGHTA and CDR2 is FQGNSA. This CDR3 has 13 residues.

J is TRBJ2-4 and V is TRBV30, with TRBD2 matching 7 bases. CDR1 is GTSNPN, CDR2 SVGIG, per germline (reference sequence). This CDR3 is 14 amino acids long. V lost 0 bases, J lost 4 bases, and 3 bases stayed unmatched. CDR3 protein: CAWSVLGGKNIQYF. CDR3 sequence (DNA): TGTGCCTGGAGTGTACTGGGGGGGAAAAACATTCAGTACTTC.

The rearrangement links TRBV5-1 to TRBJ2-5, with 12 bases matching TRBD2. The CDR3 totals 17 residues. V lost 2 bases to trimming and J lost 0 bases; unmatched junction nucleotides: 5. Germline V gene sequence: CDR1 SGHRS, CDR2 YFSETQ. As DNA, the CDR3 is TGCGCCAGCAGCTTAATGACTAGCGGGGGCCACCAAGAGACCCAGTACTTC. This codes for CASSLMTSGGHQETQYF. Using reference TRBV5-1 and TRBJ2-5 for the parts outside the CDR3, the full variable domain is KAGVTQTPRYLIKTRGQQVTLSCSPISGHRSVSWYQQTPGQGLQFLFEYFSETQRNKGNFPGRFSGRQFSNSRSEMNVSTLELGDSALYLCASSLMTSGGHQETQYFGPGTRLLVL.

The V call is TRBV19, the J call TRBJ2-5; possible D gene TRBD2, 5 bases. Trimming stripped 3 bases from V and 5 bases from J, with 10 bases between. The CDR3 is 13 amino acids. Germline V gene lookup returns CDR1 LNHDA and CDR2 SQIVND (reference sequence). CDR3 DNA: TGTGCCAGTAGTATGTCGGGATGGGAGACCCAGTACTTC. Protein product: CASSMSGWETQYF.

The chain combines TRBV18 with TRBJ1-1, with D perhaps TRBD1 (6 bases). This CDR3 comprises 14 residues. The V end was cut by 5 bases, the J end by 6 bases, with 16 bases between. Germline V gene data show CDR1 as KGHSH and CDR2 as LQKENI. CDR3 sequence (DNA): TGTGCCAGCTCATTTCACAGGGAGCCCGCTGAAGCTTTCTTT. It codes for CASSFHREPAEAFF.

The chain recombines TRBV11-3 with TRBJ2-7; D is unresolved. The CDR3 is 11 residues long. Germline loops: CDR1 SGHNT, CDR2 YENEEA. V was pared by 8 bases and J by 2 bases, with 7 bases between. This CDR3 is CASGQTYEQYF. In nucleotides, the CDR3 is TGTGCCAGCGGTCAGACCTACGAGCAGTACTTC.

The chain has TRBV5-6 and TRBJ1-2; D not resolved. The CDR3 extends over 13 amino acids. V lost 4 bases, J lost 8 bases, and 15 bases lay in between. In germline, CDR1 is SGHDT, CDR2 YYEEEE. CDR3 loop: CASSPSPGTGYTF. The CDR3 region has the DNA TGTGCCAGCAGCCCATCGCCAGGAACGGGCTACACCTTC.

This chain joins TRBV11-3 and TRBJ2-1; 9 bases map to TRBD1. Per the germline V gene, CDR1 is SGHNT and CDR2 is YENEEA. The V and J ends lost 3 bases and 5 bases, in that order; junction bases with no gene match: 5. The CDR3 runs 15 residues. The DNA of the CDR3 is TGTGCCAGCAGCTTGGGACAGGGATGGGACAATGAGCAGTTCTTC. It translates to CASSLGQGWDNEQFF.

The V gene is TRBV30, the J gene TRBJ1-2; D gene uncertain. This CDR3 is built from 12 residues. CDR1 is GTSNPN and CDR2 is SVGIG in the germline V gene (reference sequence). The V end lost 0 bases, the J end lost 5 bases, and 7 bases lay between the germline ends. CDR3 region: CAWSVSRYGYTF. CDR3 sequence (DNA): TGTGCCTGGAGTGTAAGCCGATATGGCTACACCTTC.

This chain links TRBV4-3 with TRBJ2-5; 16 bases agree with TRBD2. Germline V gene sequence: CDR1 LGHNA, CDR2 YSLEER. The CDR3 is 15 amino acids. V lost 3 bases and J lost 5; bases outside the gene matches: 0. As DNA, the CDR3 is TGCGCCAGCAGCCAGGGACTAGCGGGGGGGGAGACCCAGTACTTC. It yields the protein CASSQGLAGGETQYF.

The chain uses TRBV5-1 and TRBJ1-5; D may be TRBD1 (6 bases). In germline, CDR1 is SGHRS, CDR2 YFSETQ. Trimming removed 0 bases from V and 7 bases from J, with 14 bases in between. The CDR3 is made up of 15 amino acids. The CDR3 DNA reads TGCGCCAGCAGCTTGGACGGGTCACAGGGCCAGCCCCAGCATTTT. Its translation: CASSLDGSQGQPQHF.

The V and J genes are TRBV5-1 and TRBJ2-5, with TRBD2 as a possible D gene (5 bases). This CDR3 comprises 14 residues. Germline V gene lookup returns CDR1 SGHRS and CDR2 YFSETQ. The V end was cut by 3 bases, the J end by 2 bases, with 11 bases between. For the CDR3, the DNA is TGCGCCAGCAGCTCCGGGCGGACTCAAGAGACCCAGTACTTC. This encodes CASSSGRTQETQYF. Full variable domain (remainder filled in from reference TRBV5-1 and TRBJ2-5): KAGVTQTPRYLIKTRGQQVTLSCSPISGHRSVSWYQQTPGQGLQFLFEYFSETQRNKGNFPGRFSGRQFSNSRSEMNVSTLELGDSALYLCASSSGRTQETQYFGPGTRLLVL.

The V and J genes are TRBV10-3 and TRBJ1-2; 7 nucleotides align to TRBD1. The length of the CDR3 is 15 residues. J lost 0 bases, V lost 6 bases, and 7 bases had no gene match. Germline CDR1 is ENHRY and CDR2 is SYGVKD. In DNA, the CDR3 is TGTGCCATCAGCCCGGAGGACAGGCCTAACTATGGCTACACCTTC. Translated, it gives CAISPEDRPNYGYTF.

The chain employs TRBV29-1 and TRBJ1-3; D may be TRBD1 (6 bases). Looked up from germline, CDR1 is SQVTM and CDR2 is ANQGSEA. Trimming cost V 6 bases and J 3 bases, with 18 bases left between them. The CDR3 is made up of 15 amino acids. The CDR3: CSVRDIGIGGNTIYF. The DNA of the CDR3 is TGCAGCGTACGGGACATTGGGATAGGTGGAAACACCATATATTTT.

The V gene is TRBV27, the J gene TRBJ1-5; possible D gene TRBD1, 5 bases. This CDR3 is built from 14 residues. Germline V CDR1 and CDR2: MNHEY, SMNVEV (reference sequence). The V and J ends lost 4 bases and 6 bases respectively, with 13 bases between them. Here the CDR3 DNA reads TGTGCCAGCAGTTCCCCTGGGGGGGGTCAGCCCCAGCATTTT. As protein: CASSSPGGGQPQHF.